Listed below are T cell receptor beta chains from one sample, sequenced in a study of cytomegalovirus exposure and HLA in healthy donors. TCRdb's copy holds only in-frame clones and misses some; the assay was immunoSEQ multiplex PCR. The sample has around 150,000 clones; 60% to 85% are singletons. Material for sequencing was PBMCs. The receptors originated from a man aged 50 to 59 in good health and CMV-seropositive. CDR3s include the opening cysteine and the closing phenylalanine or tryptophan. D genes are given only for firm matches. Rows may omit the clone size; those that give it use once, few, many or a size class.

>.|TRBJ2-1|TRBD1|TRBV10-2
CASSEIRWYRGQDEQFF
TGCGCCAGCAGTGAGATAAGATGGTACAGGGGGCAGGATGAGCAGTTCTTC
>.|TRBJ1-3|.|TRBV27
CASSFVAPPSGNTIYF
TGTGCCAGCAGTTTCGTGGCCCCCCCCTCTGGAAACACCATATATTTT
>.|TRBJ2-7|TRBD2|TRBV18
CASSPLAGAVYEQYF
TGTGCCAGCTCACCTCTAGCGGGAGCGGTCTACGAGCAGTACTTC
>few|TRBJ2-2|TRBD1|TRBV6-6
CAQRTGPTGELFF
TGTGCCCAGCGGACAGGACCCACCGGGGAGCTGTTTTTT
>once|TRBJ1-2|.|TRBV5-4
CASSLAGANYGYTF
TGTGCCAGCAGCTTGGCCGGTGCTAACTATGGCTACACCTTC
>.|TRBJ2-3|TRBD2|TRBV6-6
CASSYSSGELTDTQYF
TGTGCCAGCAGTTACTCTAGCGGGGAACTCACAGATACGCAGTATTTT
>few|TRBJ2-1|.|TRBV5-1
CAALTGGFELAGSQPNEQFF
TGCGCCGCGCTGACAGGGGGATTTGAACTAGCGGGTAGCCAGCCCAATGAGCAGTTCTTC
>.|TRBJ2-7|TRBD2|TRBV7-9
CASSTSREDEQYF
TGTGCCAGCAGCACTAGTCGGGAGGACGAGCAGTACTTC
>.|TRBJ2-3|.|TRBV7-6
CASSVNRADTQYF
TGTGCCAGCAGCGTAAACAGGGCAGATACGCAGTATTTT
>.|TRBJ2-2|.|TRBV7-9
CASTKQLPGELFF
TGTGCCAGCACCAAACAGTTGCCCGGGGAGCTGTTTTTT
>.|TRBJ2-7|TRBD2|TRBV4-1
CASSQGGGPLYEQYF
TGCGCCAGCAGCCAGGGGGGAGGGCCCCTCTACGAGCAGTACTTC
>.|TRBJ1-4|.|TRBV5-1
CASSYGTPATNEKLFF
TGCGCCAGCAGCTATGGGACACCTGCAACTAATGAAAAACTGTTTTTT
>.|TRBJ2-3|.|TRBV28
CASARMDTDTQYF
TGTGCCAGCGCCAGGATGGACACAGATACGCAGTATTTT
>.|TRBJ2-1|.|TRBV7-2
CASSPGTGYNEQFF
TGTGCCAGCAGCCCGGGGACTGGATACAATGAGCAGTTCTTC
>.|TRBJ1-1|TRBD1|TRBV7-9
CSSSHGQGSNTEAFF
TGTTCCAGCAGCCATGGACAGGGCTCGAACACTGAAGCTTTCTTT
>.|TRBJ1-1|.|TRBV5-6
CASSSGGGVTEAFF
TGTGCCAGCAGCTCCGGCGGCGGGGTCACTGAAGCTTTCTTT
>once|TRBJ2-7|TRBD1|TRBV6-1
CASSEAGNRDRVVYEQYF
TGTGCCAGCAGTGAAGCGGGGAACCGGGACAGGGTAGTTTACGAGCAGTACTTC